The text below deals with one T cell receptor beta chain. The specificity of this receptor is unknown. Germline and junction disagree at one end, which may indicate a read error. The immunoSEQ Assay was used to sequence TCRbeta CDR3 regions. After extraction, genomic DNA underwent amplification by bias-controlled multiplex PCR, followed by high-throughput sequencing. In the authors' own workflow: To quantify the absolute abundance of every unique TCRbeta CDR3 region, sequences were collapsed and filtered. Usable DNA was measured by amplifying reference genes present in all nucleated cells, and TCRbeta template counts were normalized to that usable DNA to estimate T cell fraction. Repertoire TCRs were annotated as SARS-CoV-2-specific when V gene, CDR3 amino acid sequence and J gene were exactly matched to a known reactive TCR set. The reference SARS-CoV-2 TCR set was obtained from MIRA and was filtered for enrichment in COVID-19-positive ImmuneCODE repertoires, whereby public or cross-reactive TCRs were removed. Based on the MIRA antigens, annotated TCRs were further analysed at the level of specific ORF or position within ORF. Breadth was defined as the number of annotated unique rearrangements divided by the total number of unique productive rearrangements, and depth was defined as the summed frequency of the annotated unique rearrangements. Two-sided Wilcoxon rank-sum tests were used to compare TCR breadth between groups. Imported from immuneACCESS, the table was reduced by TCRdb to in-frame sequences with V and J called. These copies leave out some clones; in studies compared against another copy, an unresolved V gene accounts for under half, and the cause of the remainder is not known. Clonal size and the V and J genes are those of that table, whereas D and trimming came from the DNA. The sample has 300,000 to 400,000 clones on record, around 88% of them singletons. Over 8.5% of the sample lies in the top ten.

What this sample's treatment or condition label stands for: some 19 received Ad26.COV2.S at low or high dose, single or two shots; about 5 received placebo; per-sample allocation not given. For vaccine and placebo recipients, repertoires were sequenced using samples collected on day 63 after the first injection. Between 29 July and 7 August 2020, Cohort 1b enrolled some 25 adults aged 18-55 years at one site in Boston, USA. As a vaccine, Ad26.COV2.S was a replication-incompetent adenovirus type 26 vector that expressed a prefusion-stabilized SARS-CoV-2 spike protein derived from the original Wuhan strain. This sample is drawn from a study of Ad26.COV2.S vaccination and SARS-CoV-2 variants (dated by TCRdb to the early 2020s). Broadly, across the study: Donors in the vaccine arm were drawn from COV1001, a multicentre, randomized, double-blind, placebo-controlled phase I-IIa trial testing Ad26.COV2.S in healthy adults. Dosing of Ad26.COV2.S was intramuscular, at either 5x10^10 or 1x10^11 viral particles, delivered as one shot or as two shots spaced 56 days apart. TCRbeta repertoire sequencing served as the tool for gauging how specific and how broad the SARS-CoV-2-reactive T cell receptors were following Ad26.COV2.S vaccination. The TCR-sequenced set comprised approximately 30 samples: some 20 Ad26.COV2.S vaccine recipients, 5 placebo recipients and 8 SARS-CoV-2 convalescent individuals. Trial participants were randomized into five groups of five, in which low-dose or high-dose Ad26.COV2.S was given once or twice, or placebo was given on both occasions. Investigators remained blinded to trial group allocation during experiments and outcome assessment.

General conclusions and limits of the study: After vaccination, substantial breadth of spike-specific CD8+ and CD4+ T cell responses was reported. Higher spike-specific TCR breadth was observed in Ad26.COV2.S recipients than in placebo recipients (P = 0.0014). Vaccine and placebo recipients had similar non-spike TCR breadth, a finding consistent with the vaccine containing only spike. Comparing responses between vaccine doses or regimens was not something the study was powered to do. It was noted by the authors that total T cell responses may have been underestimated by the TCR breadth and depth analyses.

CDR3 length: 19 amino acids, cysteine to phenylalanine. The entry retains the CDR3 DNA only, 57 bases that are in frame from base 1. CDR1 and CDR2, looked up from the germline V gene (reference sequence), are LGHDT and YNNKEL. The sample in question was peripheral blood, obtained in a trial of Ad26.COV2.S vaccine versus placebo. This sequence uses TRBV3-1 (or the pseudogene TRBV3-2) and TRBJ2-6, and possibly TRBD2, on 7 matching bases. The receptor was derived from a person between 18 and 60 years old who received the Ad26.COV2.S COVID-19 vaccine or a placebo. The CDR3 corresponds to CARSKVGGQLGYGANVLTF. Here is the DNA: TGTGCCCGCAGCAAGGTGGGGGGGCAGCTAGGCTATGGGGCCAACGTCCTGACTTTC.